The source of this T cell receptor (beta chain) is a study of cytomegalovirus exposure and HLA in healthy donors. The PCR used 60 Vbeta and 13 Jbeta primers. Sequencing used immunoSEQ multiplex PCR; TCRdb keeps in-frame clones, though not all of them. The repertoire shows around 74,000 clones; the top ten hold 4.6%. Likely unrecorded immune exposures existed in these nominally healthy donors. In germline, CDR1 is MRHNA, CDR2 SNTAGT. The CDR3 runs to 15 residues. J lost 7 bases, V lost 3 bases, and 2 bases had no gene match. Points on this clone: Its antigen remains unknown.

Whole-study findings and limits: Several of the most significant clusters appeared, in a later analysis, to be linked to common viral pathogens. Researchers had no immune exposure information except CMV serostatus available.

The receptor was derived from a man aged 25 to 40 in good health and CMV-seronegative. Sequences were obtained from PBMCs. The chain uses TRBV6-4 and TRBJ2-1; TRBD2 agrees at 14 bases. CDR3: CASSDRTSGGNEQFF. The CDR3 nucleotides are TGTGCCAGCAGTGATAGGACTAGCGGGGGGAATGAGCAGTTCTTC.